This T cell receptor beta chain was observed in a study of immune heterogeneity within non-small cell lung tumors. Germline V CDR1 and CDR2: DFQATT, SNEGSKA (reference sequence). With 0 bases clipped from V and 5 bases from J, the junction kept 6 bases outside the gene matches. The CDR3 consists of 14 residues. It was with 32 V and 13 J primers that multiplex PCR amplified TCR beta CDR3. TCRdb re-called the multiplex PCR reads through MiXCR, storing one row per CDR3 protein. The table shows just under 3,000 distinct CDR3 sequences, with just over 25% occurring only once. The sample holds a few counts of this clonotype. TCRs were amplified from approximately 0.65 ug gDNA of bulk tumor per sample. Spaced far apart, several biopsies were taken from each primary tumor during surgery. Their non-small cell lung cancer was newly diagnosed and untreated, and the patients underwent curative surgery. Surgery with curative intent was being performed on the donors, who were newly diagnosed non-small cell lung cancer patients.

The sequence was obtained from a female donor with non-small cell lung cancer. This chain links TRBV20-1 with TRBJ2-5, with TRBD2 identical over 7 bases. The sample consisted of lung tumor tissue. The CDR3, as DNA: TGCAGTGCTAGAGAGGGGACTATATGGGAGACCCAGTACTTC. Its translation: CSAREGTIWETQYF.